The next 11 T cell receptor beta chains were all read from a single sample in a study of blood T cell repertoires in COVID-19. Using immunoSEQ multiplex PCR, the repertoire was profiled, and TCRdb retains in-frame clones only, with some absent. The sample carries 97,000 or so clones, approximately 86% recorded once. The sample taken for sequencing was peripheral blood. The receptors derive from a man in his fifties or sixties with active or convalescent COVID-19.

The V and J genes are TRBV5-1 and TRBJ2-5; D is unresolved. Germline-derived CDR1 and CDR2 are SGHRS and YFSETQ. This CDR3 has 14 amino acids. The V end lost 2 bases, the J end lost 0 bases, and 8 bases lay between the germline ends. The CDR3: CASSLAQNQETQYF. The CDR3 coding sequence is TGCGCCAGCAGCTTAGCACAGAACCAAGAGACCCAGTACTTC.

This clone was seen more than once but under ten times. The rearrangement uses TRBV4-1 and TRBJ1-5; D possibly corresponds to TRBD1 (6 bases). The CDR3 sequence is 16 residues long. V gave up 1 base and J gave up 6 bases, with 16 bases separating them. Germline V CDR1 and CDR2: MGHRA, YSYEKL. The DNA of the CDR3 is TGCGCCAGCAGCCAAGTCCCGTTCAGGGGCCCTCAGCCCCAGCATTTT. Translated, it gives CASSQVPFRGPQPQHF.

V usage is TRBV19 and J usage is TRBJ2-7; 10 bases align to TRBD2. The CDR3 loop spans 15 amino acids. The germline gives CDR1 LNHDA, CDR2 SQIVND (reference sequence). V shed 6 bases and J 1 base; nucleotides not matched to a gene: 6. The CDR3: CASRPLAGASYEQYF. CDR3 nucleotide sequence: TGTGCCAGTAGACCCCTAGCGGGGGCTTCCTACGAGCAGTACTTC.

This clone was recorded only once. The chain combines TRBV6-2 or TRBV6-3 with TRBJ2-1; TRBD2 is a possible D gene (5 bases). Per germline, CDR1 MNHEY and CDR2 SVGEGT. V shed 5 bases and J shed 9 bases, with 17 bases lying between them. This CDR3 has 14 amino acids. For the CDR3, the DNA is TGTGCCAGCAGTGAGGGATCCCGTTTTATTGAGCAGTTCTTC. Its translation: CASSEGSRFIEQFF.

The V and J genes are TRBV6-6 and TRBJ1-5; possibly TRBD1 for D (6 bases). Trimming took off 4 bases at V and 6 bases at J, with 16 bases between the two ends. The CDR3 extends over 15 amino acids. Germline assignment: CDR1 MNHNY and CDR2 SVGAGI (reference sequence). The CDR3 DNA follows: TGTGCCAGCAGTTCGACAGGAGAAGGTTTTCAGCCCCAGCATTTT. This gives the protein CASSSTGEGFQPQHF.

V usage is TRBV28 and J usage is TRBJ1-4, with a possible D match to TRBD1 (5 bases). Trimming stripped 5 bases from V and 6 bases from J, with 16 bases between. Germline assignment: CDR1 MDHEN and CDR2 SYDVKM. CDR3 length equals 15 residues. The CDR3 reads CASSPGGATYEKLFF. The CDR3 DNA follows: TGTGCCAGCAGTCCCGGGGGAGCAACCTATGAAAAACTGTTTTTT.

The chain has TRBV6-4 and TRBJ1-1; 11 bases are a match to TRBD1. The CDR3 length is 17 residues. V dropped 4 bases and J dropped 2; count of bases not matched to a gene: 9. In germline, CDR1 is MRHNA, CDR2 SNTAGT. DNA of the CDR3: TGTGCCAGCAGTGCCACCGGGACAGGGGGACCCAACACTGAAGCTTTCTTT. Translating it yields CASSATGTGGPNTEAFF.

The chain combines TRBV11-2 with TRBJ1-6, with TRBD1 matching over 7 bases. The CDR3 is 15 residues long. Germline V CDR1 and CDR2: SGHAT, FQNNGV. The trim removed 6 bases at V and 6 bases at J, leaving 8 bases unmatched. CDR3 in amino acids: CASSSTGASNSPLHF. DNA for the CDR3: TGTGCCAGCAGTTCCACAGGGGCCTCTAATTCACCCCTCCACTTT.

This chain uses TRBV7-8 with TRBJ2-7; TRBD1 matches 7 bases. Germline V CDR1 and CDR2: SGHVS, FQNEAQ. This CDR3 is 15 amino acids long. V was clipped by 1 base and J by 3 bases; unmatched bases: 6. The DNA of the CDR3 is TGTGCCAGCAGCTTAGGTCCCGGGACAGACTACGAGCAGTACGTC. Its protein is CASSLGPGTDYEQYV.

The chain links TRBV10-3 to TRBJ2-1; 9 nucleotides align to TRBD2. The CDR3 has 16 residues. The V segment lost 2 bases and the J segment 8 bases; nucleotides outside the gene matches: 10. From germline, CDR1 is ENHRY and CDR2 SYGVKD. The CDR3 loop is CAISEAPAGGLDEQFF. The CDR3 coding sequence is TGTGCCATCAGTGAGGCCCCAGCGGGGGGCTTAGATGAGCAGTTCTTC.

A remark on this clone: Other DNA sequences within the sample encode an identical CDR3. The gene calls are TRBV7-9 and TRBJ1-5, with D possibly being TRBD1 (5 bases). This CDR3 spans 14 amino acids. V was cut by 3 bases and J by 4 bases, with 10 bases left in between. Germline V lookup: CDR1 SEHNR, CDR2 FQNEAQ (reference sequence). This CDR3 is CASSLGQGNQPQHF. The CDR3 region has the DNA TGTGCCAGCAGCTTGGGGCAGGGTAATCAGCCCCAGCATTTT.